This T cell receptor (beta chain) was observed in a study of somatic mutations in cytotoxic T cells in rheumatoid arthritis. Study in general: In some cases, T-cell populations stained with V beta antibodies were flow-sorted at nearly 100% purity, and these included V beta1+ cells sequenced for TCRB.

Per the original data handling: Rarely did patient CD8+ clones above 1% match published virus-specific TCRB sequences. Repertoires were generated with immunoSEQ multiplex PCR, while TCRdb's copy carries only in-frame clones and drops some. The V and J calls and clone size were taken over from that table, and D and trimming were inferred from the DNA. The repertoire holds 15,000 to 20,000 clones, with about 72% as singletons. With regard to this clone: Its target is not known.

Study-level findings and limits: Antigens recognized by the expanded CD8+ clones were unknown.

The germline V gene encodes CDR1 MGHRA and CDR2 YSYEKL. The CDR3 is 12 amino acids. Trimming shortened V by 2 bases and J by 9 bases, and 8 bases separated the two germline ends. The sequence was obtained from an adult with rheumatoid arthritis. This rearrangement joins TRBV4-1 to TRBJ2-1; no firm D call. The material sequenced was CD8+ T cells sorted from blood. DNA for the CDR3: TGCGCCAGCAGCCAACAGGTGGGTGAGCAGTTCTTC. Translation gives CASSQQVGEQFF.